These 16 T cell receptor beta chains were all obtained from the same sample, sequenced in a study of CD8+CD57+ T cells in acquired aplastic anemia. Flow cytometry had shown expanded CD8+CD57+ cells in the patients chosen for sequencing. Genomic DNA templated the TCR beta VDJ and CDR3 profiling. TCRdb fed the reads into MiXCR, producing one record per CDR3 protein. Of hundreds of thousands of distinct CDR3 sequences detected, approximately 33% appear once; the ten largest clones hold 0.75% to 0.95%. The sequenced material came from sorted CD4+, CD8+, or CD8+CD57+ T cells (not recorded which) from PBMCs. These TCRs come from a human donor with aplastic anemia.

The CDR3 nucleotides read TGCAGTGCTAGGGGGGACAGTTGGTACCAAGAGACCCAGTACTTC. Protein sequence: CSARGDSWYQETQYF. This chain connects TRBV20-1 to TRBJ2-5, with 7 bases identical to TRBD1. The germline V gene encodes CDR1 DFQATT and CDR2 SNEGSKA (reference sequence). This CDR3 is 15 amino acids long. V was clipped by 3 bases and J by 0 bases; unmatched bases: 7.

The chain has TRBV30 and TRBJ2-7, with D perhaps matching TRBD1 (6 bases). CDR1 GTSNPN and CDR2 SVGIG come from the germline V gene (reference sequence). V lost 5 bases and J lost 2, with 16 bases in between. This CDR3 is 14 amino acids long. CDR3 residues: CAWGIGGTAYEQYF. The CDR3 DNA is TGTGCCTGGGGGATAGGGGGAACGGCCTACGAGCAGTACTTC.

This clonotype was counted between two and nine times. The chain carries TRBV24-1 and TRBJ2-2, with 9 bases identical to TRBD2. The CDR3 runs to 20 residues. V lost 4 bases and J lost 6; bases outside the gene matches: 20. Germline V gene lookup returns CDR1 KGHDR and CDR2 SFDVKD. The CDR3 sequence is CATSDPNAFLAGLTPGELFF. The CDR3, as DNA: TGTGCCACCAGTGACCCAAATGCCTTCCTAGCGGGGTTAACCCCCGGGGAGCTGTTTTTT.

Concerning this clonotype itself: A much bigger clone sits one base away, suggesting this may be a read error. V usage is TRBV2 and J usage is TRBJ1-1, with D unclear. Germline V gene lookup returns CDR1 SNHLY and CDR2 FYNNEI. There are 14 residues in the CDR3. V dropped 5 bases and J dropped 4 bases, with 14 bases sitting between them. The CDR3 region has the DNA TGTGCCAGCAGTACATTCTACGGGAGCACTGAAGCTTTCTTT. It specifies CASSTFYGSTEAFF.

Only a few counts were recorded for this clonotype. The CDR3 sequence is CASSLNMGPVRETQYF. The DNA of the CDR3 is TGTGCCAGCAGCTTAAATATGGGTCCTGTGAGGGAGACCCAGTACTTC. The V gene is TRBV7-9, the J gene TRBJ2-5; D not certain. CDR3 length: 16 amino acids. Germline values: CDR1 SEHNR, CDR2 FQNEAQ (reference sequence). Trimming shortened V by 2 bases and J by 5 bases, and 18 bases separated the two germline ends.

This chain joins TRBV3-1 and TRBJ1-6; TRBD1 matches 8 bases. Looked up from germline, CDR1 is LGHDT and CDR2 is YNNKEL (reference sequence). The CDR3 covers 13 residues. The trim removed 4 bases at V and 10 bases at J, leaving 3 bases unmatched. The CDR3 DNA follows: TGTGCCAGCAGCCCCGACAGGGGATCACCCCTCCACTTT. The encoded protein is CASSPDRGSPLHF.

This clonotype was seen once. The chain employs TRBV12-3 or TRBV12-4 and TRBJ2-3; 11 bases map to TRBD2. V gave up 2 bases and J gave up 5 bases; unmatched junction bases: 3. The CDR3 totals 15 residues. The CDR3 reads CASSLNSGRGDTQYF. CDR3 coding DNA: TGTGCCAGCAGTTTAAATAGCGGGAGGGGAGATACGCAGTATTTT.

This clonotype was detected only a few times. This chain connects TRBV12-3 or TRBV12-4 to TRBJ2-1; unclear D gene. V was trimmed by 3 bases and J by 4 bases, leaving 10 bases between them. The length of the CDR3 is 14 residues. This CDR3 reads CASSFEAGYNEQFF. Here the CDR3 DNA reads TGTGCCAGCAGTTTTGAGGCCGGATACAATGAGCAGTTCTTC.

This clonotype was detected only a few times. The chain couples TRBV7-3 to TRBJ1-1; the D is unclear. Germline V gene data show CDR1 as SGHTA and CDR2 as FQGTGA. The CDR3 is 14 amino acids. Between the trimmed V and J ends, which lost 3 bases and 3 bases, there was a span of 11 bases. Here the CDR3 DNA reads TGTGCCAGCAGCTTGCTGGGAAGAGACACTGAAGCTTTCTTT. It translates to CASSLLGRDTEAFF.

This chain links TRBV7-9 with TRBJ2-7; 7 nucleotides match TRBD1. CDR1 SEHNR and CDR2 FQNEAQ come from the germline V gene (reference sequence). The CDR3 spans 14 residues. Trimming cost V 4 bases and J 7 bases; bases outside gene matches: 10. For the CDR3, the DNA is TGTGCCAGCAGCTCCCGACAGGGCCACAATGAGCAGTACTTC. Its translation: CASSSRQGHNEQYF.

This clonotype was observed a few times. The chain uses TRBV9 and TRBJ1-4; tentatively, D is TRBD1 (6 bases). This CDR3 is built from 15 residues. V was clipped by 4 bases and J by 8 bases, with 18 bases between them. From germline, CDR1 is SGDLS and CDR2 YYNGEE. The CDR3 nucleotides are TGTGCCAGCAGCCGAGCGGGGGGCAGGGGCGAAAAACTGTTTTTT. This gives the protein CASSRAGGRGEKLFF.

The chain joins TRBV12-3 or TRBV12-4 to TRBJ1-1; D is undetermined. The CDR3 totals 12 residues. Deletions cut 1 base from V and 7 bases from J, with 7 bases between. The CDR3 sequence is CASSLVAHEAFF. In DNA, the CDR3 is TGTGCCAGCAGTTTAGTGGCGCATGAAGCTTTCTTT.

The rearrangement uses TRBV20-1 and TRBJ1-1; 7 bases fit TRBD1. This CDR3 has 13 amino acids. V was pared by 3 bases and J by 3 bases, with 4 bases of the junction left unmatched. Germline CDR1 is DFQATT and CDR2 is SNEGSKA (reference sequence). Here the CDR3 DNA reads TGCAGTGCTAGGGGTGACAGGGACACTGAAGCTTTCTTT. Protein: CSARGDRDTEAFF.

This chain connects TRBV6-1 to TRBJ1-4; D unclear. Looked up from germline, CDR1 is MNHNS and CDR2 is SASEGT. V lost 2 bases and J lost 10, with 17 bases in between. The CDR3 contains 15 residues. DNA of the CDR3: TGTGCCAGCAGTGAAATCGGGGTGCGCGAGGGAAAACTGTTTTTT. This sequence encodes CASSEIGVREGKLFF.

This clonotype was detected ten times or more. This chain connects TRBV29-1 to TRBJ2-3; D uncertain. The germline V and J ends were trimmed by 1 base and 2 bases, with 10 bases remaining between them. The CDR3 consists of 14 residues. Germline assignment: CDR1 SQVTM and CDR2 ANQGSEA. This CDR3 reads CSVEGGFFTDTQYF. The CDR3 DNA reads as TGCAGCGTTGAAGGGGGTTTTTTCACAGATACGCAGTATTTT.

This clonotype appeared many times. The chain links TRBV20-1 to TRBJ2-1; D possibly uses TRBD1 or TRBD2 (5 bases each). The CDR3 totals 16 residues. Trimming pared 2 bases from V and 0 bases from J, leaving 14 bases between. The V gene's germline CDR1 is DFQATT and CDR2 SNEGSKA (reference sequence). The CDR3 loop reads CSARPPGPSSYNEQFF. CDR3 in DNA: TGCAGTGCTAGACCGCCGGGGCCCAGCTCCTACAATGAGCAGTTCTTC.